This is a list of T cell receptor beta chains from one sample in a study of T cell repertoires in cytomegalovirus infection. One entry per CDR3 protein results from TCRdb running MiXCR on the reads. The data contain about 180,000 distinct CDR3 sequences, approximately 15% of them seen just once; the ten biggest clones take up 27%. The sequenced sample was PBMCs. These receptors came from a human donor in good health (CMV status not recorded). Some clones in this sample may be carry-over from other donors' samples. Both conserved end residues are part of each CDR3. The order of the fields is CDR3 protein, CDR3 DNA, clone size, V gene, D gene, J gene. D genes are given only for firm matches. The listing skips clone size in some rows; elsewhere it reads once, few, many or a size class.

CDR3 protein: CASSDRGPGANVLTF
CDR3 DNA: TGTGCCAGCAGTGACAGGGGACCTGGGGCCAACGTCCTGACTTTC
clone size: few
V gene: TRBV6-2/TRBV6-3
D gene: TRBD1
J gene: TRBJ2-6

CDR3 protein: CASSPGFGNYGYTF
CDR3 DNA: TGTGCCAGCAGCCCGGGATTTGGAAACTATGGCTACACCTTC
clone size: NA
V gene: TRBV5-6
D gene: NA
J gene: TRBJ1-2

CDR3 protein: CASSPRLDTDTQYF
CDR3 DNA: TGTGCCAGCAGCCCCCGCTTGGATACAGATACGCAGTATTTT
clone size: NA
V gene: TRBV7-3
D gene: NA
J gene: TRBJ2-3

CDR3 protein: CASSPDRGLETQYF
CDR3 DNA: TGTGCCAGCAGCCCGGACAGGGGTTTAGAGACCCAGTACTTC
clone size: NA
V gene: TRBV27
D gene: TRBD1
J gene: TRBJ2-5

CDR3 protein: CASSETGQTYNEQFF
CDR3 DNA: TGTGCCAGCAGTGAAACCGGACAGACCTACAATGAGCAGTTCTTC
clone size: NA
V gene: TRBV2
D gene: NA
J gene: TRBJ2-1

CDR3 protein: CASSLSSGIPLF
CDR3 DNA: TGTGCCAGCAGTCTCTCCTCCGGGATACCTCTCTTC
clone size: few
V gene: TRBV28
D gene: NA
J gene: TRBJ1-2

CDR3 protein: CASSIWPNYEQYF
CDR3 DNA: TGTGCCAGTAGTATTTGGCCAAACTACGAGCAGTACTTC
clone size: few
V gene: TRBV19
D gene: NA
J gene: TRBJ2-7

CDR3 protein: CASSLQGYGEAFF
CDR3 DNA: TGTGCCAGCAGCTTGCAGGGTTACGGTGAAGCTTTCTTT
clone size: many
V gene: TRBV5-5
D gene: NA
J gene: TRBJ1-1

CDR3 protein: CAISESGTGDNSPLHF
CDR3 DNA: TGTGCCATCAGTGAGTCCGGGACAGGAGATAATTCACCCCTCCACTTT
clone size: many
V gene: TRBV10-3
D gene: TRBD1
J gene: TRBJ1-6

CDR3 protein: CASSLALSGIQYF
CDR3 DNA: TGTGCCAGCAGCTTAGCCCTCAGCGGCATTCAGTACTTC
clone size: NA
V gene: TRBV7-9
D gene: NA
J gene: TRBJ2-4

CDR3 protein: CASIGLADNNEQFF
CDR3 DNA: TGTGCCAGTATTGGACTAGCGGATAACAATGAGCAGTTCTTC
clone size: many
V gene: TRBV19
D gene: TRBD2
J gene: TRBJ2-1

CDR3 protein: CASSQAAVTNYGYTF
CDR3 DNA: TGCGCCAGCAGCCAAGCCGCGGTGACTAACTATGGCTACACCTTC
clone size: NA
V gene: TRBV4-1
D gene: NA
J gene: TRBJ1-2

CDR3 protein: CASSFSGSFYEQYF
CDR3 DNA: TGTGCCAGCAGCTTCAGCGGGAGTTTCTACGAGCAGTACTTC
clone size: many
V gene: TRBV7-8
D gene: TRBD2
J gene: TRBJ2-7

CDR3 protein: CASSSVWARAETQYF
CDR3 DNA: TGTGCCAGCAGCTCAGTCTGGGCCAGGGCGGAGACCCAGTACTTC
clone size: NA
V gene: TRBV7-9
D gene: NA
J gene: TRBJ2-5

CDR3 protein: CASSLESGRGYNEQFF
CDR3 DNA: TGTGCCAGCAGCTTGGAGTCGGGCAGGGGTTATAATGAGCAGTTCTTC
clone size: NA
V gene: TRBV5-6
D gene: NA
J gene: TRBJ2-1

CDR3 protein: CASSPRAGSMNTEAFF
CDR3 DNA: TGTGCCAGCAGTCCAAGGGCAGGGTCTATGAACACTGAAGCTTTCTTT
clone size: many
V gene: TRBV6-2/TRBV6-3
D gene: NA
J gene: TRBJ1-1

CDR3 protein: CASRNTGGMVTDTQYF
CDR3 DNA: TGTGCCAGCAGGAATACAGGGGGTATGGTAACAGATACGCAGTATTTT
clone size: few
V gene: TRBV27
D gene: TRBD1
J gene: TRBJ2-3

CDR3 protein: CASSLTGAYEQYF
CDR3 DNA: TGTGCCAGCAGCTTGACAGGGGCCTACGAGCAGTACTTC
clone size: few
V gene: TRBV7-6
D gene: TRBD1
J gene: TRBJ2-7

CDR3 protein: CASSSPTDEAFF
CDR3 DNA: TGTGCCAGCAGTTCCCCGACGGATGAAGCTTTCTTT
clone size: NA
V gene: TRBV6-1
D gene: NA
J gene: TRBJ1-1

CDR3 protein: CASSQGPAANYGYTF
CDR3 DNA: TGCGCCAGCAGCCAAGGTCCAGCAGCTAACTATGGCTACACCTTC
clone size: many
V gene: TRBV4-3
D gene: NA
J gene: TRBJ1-2

CDR3 protein: CASSLGTSGRHEQFF
CDR3 DNA: TGTGCCAGCAGCCTGGGGACTAGCGGGAGACATGAGCAGTTCTTC
clone size: NA
V gene: TRBV14
D gene: TRBD2
J gene: TRBJ2-1

CDR3 protein: CASSLTVIGDEQYF
CDR3 DNA: TGTGCCAGCAGCCTGACCGTGATAGGCGACGAGCAGTACTTC
clone size: few
V gene: TRBV28
D gene: NA
J gene: TRBJ2-7

CDR3 protein: CASSPTSGRVYEQYF
CDR3 DNA: TGTGCCAGCAGCCCGACTAGCGGGAGGGTTTACGAGCAGTACTTC
clone size: NA
V gene: TRBV14
D gene: TRBD2
J gene: TRBJ2-7

CDR3 protein: CASSLEGANNQPQHF
CDR3 DNA: TGTGCCAGCAGCTTAGAGGGCGCTAACAATCAGCCCCAGCATTTT
clone size: many
V gene: TRBV7-2
D gene: NA
J gene: TRBJ1-5

CDR3 protein: CASGWGDEQYF
CDR3 DNA: TGTGCTAGTGGCTGGGGCGACGAGCAGTACTTC
clone size: few
V gene: TRBV12-5
D gene: NA
J gene: TRBJ2-7

CDR3 protein: CASLFLGGDYGYTF
CDR3 DNA: TGTGCCAGTCTATTTTTGGGGGGAGATTATGGCTACACCTTC
clone size: many
V gene: TRBV7-2
D gene: NA
J gene: TRBJ1-2